The T cell receptor (beta chain) under discussion was sequenced for a study of T cell responses to AZD1222 COVID-19 vaccine. Sequenced by immunoSEQ multiplex PCR; TCRdb stores in-frame clones only, minus some. The table lists approximately 99,000 clones, approximately 90% of them singletons, with about 9% in the top ten. Findings and caveats of the study: Regions left unmutated in variants are reportedly the target of nearly half of spike-specific TCRs. Donors were largely white British and mainly female; clonal diversity was possibly underestimated.

About this clone itself: Its matching antigen is unknown.

Germline V gives CDR1 MGHDK, CDR2 SYGVNS. V gave up 1 base and J gave up 1 base, with 17 bases separating them. This CDR3 has 18 residues. Timing groups of about 4 and about 12 weeks for second doses were pooled. The TCR comes from an adult who received the AZD1222 COVID-19 vaccine. The chain uses TRBV25-1 and TRBJ1-3; a weak D match, TRBD1 (6 bases). The source material was peripheral blood, sampled 28 days after the second AZD1222 dose. DNA of the CDR3: TGTGCCAGCAGTGAATGGAGGCGGGCAGGGACATCTGGAAACACCATATATTTT. The encoded protein is CASSEWRRAGTSGNTIYF.